This TCR beta chain was observed in a study of cytomegalovirus exposure and HLA in healthy donors. Study in general: Earlier findings included 117 million unique TCR beta sequences obtained from about 180 million T cells.

As regards this clone: Its antigen is not identified.

Primers included in the PCR were 60 Vbeta and 13 Jbeta primers. This table comes from immunoSEQ multiplex PCR, and its TCRdb copy is limited to in-frame clones, with some not included. Among about 140,000 clones listed, more than 60% were seen once. It was healthy bone marrow donors who served as donors. Study-wide results and limits: What a later analysis reportedly showed was that an Asian-associated ancestry cluster had fewer N-insertions than the roughly 720-donor mean. TCR beta sequences reportedly predicted most subjects' HLA-A and HLA-B alleles accurately.

The clonotype was recovered from a young man in good health and CMV-seropositive. Sequenced: PBMCs.

In DNA, the CDR3 is TGTGCCAGCAGTTTATATCCAGCGGGGACCAATGAGCAGTTCTTC. Its protein product is CASSLYPAGTNEQFF. V gene TRBV28 combines with J gene TRBJ2-1, with 7 bases identical to TRBD2. This CDR3 comprises 15 residues. Germline CDR1 is MDHEN and CDR2 is SYDVKM. Trimming cost V 1 base and J 6 bases; bases outside gene matches: 6.